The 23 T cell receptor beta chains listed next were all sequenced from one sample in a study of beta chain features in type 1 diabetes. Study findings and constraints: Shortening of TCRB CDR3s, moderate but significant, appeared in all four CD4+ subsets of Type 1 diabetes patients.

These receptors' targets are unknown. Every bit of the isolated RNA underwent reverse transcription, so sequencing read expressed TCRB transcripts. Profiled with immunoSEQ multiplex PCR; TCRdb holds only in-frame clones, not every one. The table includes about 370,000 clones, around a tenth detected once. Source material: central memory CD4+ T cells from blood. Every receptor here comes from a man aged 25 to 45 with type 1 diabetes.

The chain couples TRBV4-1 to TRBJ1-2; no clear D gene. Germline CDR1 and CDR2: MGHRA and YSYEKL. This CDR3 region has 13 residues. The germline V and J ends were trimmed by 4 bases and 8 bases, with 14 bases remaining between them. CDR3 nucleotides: TGCGCCAGCAGCCGCGGAGACCGAATCGGCTACACCTTC. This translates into CASSRGDRIGYTF.

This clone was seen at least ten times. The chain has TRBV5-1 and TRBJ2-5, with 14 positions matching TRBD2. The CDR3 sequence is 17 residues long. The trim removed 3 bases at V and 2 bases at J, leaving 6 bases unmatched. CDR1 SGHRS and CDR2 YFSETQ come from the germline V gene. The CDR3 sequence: CASSSSGLAGAQETQYF. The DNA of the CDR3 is TGCGCCAGCAGCTCCTCGGGACTAGCGGGAGCACAAGAGACCCAGTACTTC.

The CDR3 sequence: CASSPQASSTDTQYF. CDR3 DNA sequence: TGTGCCAGCTCACCACAAGCGTCTAGCACAGATACGCAGTATTTT. The chain couples TRBV18 to TRBJ2-3; D not resolved. Germline V gives CDR1 KGHSH, CDR2 LQKENI. The CDR3 has 15 residues. V lost 1 base and J 0 bases, leaving 8 bases between the germline ends.

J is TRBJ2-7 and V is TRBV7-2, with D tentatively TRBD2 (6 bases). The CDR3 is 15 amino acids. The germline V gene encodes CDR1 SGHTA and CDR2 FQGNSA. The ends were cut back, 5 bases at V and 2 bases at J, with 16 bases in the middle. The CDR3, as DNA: TGTGCCAGCAGCGCGCGGGGTCGGGGGACCTACGAGCAGTACTTC. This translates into CASSARGRGTYEQYF.

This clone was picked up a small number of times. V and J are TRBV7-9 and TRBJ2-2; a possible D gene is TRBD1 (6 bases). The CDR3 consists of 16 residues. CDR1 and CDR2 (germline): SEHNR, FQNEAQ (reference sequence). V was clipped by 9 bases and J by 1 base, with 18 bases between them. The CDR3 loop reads CASLPQGMVNTGELFF. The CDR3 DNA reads TGTGCCAGTTTACCCCAGGGGATGGTGAACACCGGGGAGCTGTTTTTT.

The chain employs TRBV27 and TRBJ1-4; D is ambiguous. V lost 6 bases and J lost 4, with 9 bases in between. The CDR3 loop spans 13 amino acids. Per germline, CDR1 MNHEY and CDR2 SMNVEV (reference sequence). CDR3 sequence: CASSPRVNEKLFF. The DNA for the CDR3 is TGTGCCAGCAGCCCCCGAGTTAATGAAAAACTGTTTTTT.

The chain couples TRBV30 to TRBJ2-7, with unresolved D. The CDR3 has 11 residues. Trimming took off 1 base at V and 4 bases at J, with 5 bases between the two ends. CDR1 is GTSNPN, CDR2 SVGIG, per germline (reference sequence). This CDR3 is CAWSGAYEQYF. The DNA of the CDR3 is TGTGCCTGGAGTGGAGCTTACGAGCAGTACTTC.

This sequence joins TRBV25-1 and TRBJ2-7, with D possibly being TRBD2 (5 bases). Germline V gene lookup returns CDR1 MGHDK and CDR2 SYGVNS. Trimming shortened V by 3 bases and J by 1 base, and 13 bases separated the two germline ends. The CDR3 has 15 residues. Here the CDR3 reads CASSDPRDFSYEQYF. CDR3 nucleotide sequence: TGTGCCAGCAGTGACCCCCGGGATTTTTCCTACGAGCAGTACTTC.

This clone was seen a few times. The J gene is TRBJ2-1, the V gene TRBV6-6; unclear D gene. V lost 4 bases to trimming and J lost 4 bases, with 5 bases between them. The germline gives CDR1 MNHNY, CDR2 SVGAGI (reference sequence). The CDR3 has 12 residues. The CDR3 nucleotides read TGTGCCAGCAGTTCTAGGTACAATGAGCAGTTCTTC. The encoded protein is CASSSRYNEQFF.

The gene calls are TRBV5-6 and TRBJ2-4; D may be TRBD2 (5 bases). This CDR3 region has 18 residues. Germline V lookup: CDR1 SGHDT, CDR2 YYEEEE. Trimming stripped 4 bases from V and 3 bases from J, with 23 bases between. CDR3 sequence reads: CASSLFWRGSLGKNIQYF. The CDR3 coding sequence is TGTGCCAGCAGCCTATTTTGGCGAGGGTCGTTAGGCAAAAACATTCAGTACTTC.

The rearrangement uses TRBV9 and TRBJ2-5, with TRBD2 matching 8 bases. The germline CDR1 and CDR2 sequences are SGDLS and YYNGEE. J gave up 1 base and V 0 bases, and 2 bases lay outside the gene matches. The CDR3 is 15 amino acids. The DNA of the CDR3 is TGTGCCAGCAGCGTAGCCGGGGGGGTCCAAGAGACCCAGTACTTC. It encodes CASSVAGGVQETQYF.

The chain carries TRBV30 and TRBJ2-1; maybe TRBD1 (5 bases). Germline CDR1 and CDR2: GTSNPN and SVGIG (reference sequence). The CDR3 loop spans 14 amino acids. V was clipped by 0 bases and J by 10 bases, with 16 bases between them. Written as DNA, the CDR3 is TGTGCCTGGAGTGTGTTCAGGGTATCTGGAGAGCAGTTCTTC. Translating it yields CAWSVFRVSGEQFF.

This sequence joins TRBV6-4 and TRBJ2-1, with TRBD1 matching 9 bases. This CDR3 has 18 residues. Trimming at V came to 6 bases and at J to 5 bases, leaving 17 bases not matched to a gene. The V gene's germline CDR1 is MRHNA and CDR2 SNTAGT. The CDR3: CASSYMGARGQGDNEQFF. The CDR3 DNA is TGTGCCAGCAGCTACATGGGGGCGAGGGGACAGGGAGACAATGAGCAGTTCTTC.

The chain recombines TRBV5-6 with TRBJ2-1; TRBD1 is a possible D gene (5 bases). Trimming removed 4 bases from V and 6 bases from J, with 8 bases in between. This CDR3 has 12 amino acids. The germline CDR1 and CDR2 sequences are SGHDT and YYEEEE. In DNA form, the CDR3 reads TGTGCCAGCAGCACCGACAGCAATGAGCAGTTCTTC. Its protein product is CASSTDSNEQFF. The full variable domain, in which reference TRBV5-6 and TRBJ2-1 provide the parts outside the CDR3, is DAGVTQSPTHLIKTRGQQVTLRCSPKSGHDTVSWYQQALGQGPQFIFQYYEEEERQRGNFPDRFSGHQFPNYSSELNVNALLLGDSALYLCASSTDSNEQFFGPGTRLTVL.

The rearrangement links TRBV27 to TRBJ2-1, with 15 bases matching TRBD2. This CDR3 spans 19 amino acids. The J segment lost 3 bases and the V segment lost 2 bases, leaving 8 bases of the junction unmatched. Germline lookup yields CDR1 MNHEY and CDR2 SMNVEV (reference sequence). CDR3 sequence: CASSLRTSGRALYYNEQFF. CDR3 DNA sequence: TGTGCCAGCAGTTTACGGACTAGCGGGAGGGCCTTATACTACAATGAGCAGTTCTTC.

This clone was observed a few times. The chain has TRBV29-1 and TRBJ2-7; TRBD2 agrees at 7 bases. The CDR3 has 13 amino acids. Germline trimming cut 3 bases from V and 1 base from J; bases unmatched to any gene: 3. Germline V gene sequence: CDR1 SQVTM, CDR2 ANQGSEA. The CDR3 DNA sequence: TGCAGCGTTGAGCGGGAGACTTCCTACGAGCAGTACTTC. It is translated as CSVERETSYEQYF.

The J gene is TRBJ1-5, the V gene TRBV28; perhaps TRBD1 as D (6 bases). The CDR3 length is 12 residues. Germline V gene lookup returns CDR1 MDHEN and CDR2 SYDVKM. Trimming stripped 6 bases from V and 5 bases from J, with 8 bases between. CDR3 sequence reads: CASSRGDQPQHF. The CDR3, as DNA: TGTGCCAGCAGCAGGGGAGATCAGCCCCAGCATTTT.

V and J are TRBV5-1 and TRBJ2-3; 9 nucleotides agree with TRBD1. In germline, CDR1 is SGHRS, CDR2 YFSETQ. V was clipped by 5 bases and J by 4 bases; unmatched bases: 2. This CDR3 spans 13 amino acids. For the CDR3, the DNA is TGCGCCAGCAGACAGGGGGCATCAGATACGCAGTATTTT. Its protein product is CASRQGASDTQYF.

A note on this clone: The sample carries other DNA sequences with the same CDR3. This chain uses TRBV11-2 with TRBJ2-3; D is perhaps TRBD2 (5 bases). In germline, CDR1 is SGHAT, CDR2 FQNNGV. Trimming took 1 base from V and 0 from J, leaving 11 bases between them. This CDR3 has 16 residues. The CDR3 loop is CASSLVGGSSTDTQYF. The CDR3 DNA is TGTGCCAGCAGCTTAGTAGGCGGGTCTAGCACAGATACGCAGTATTTT.

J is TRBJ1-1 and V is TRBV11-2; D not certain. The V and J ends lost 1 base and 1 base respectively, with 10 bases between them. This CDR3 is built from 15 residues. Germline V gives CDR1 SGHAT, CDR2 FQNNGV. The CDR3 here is CASSLGPAQNTEAFF. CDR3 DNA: TGTGCCAGCAGCTTAGGTCCAGCGCAGAACACTGAAGCTTTCTTT.

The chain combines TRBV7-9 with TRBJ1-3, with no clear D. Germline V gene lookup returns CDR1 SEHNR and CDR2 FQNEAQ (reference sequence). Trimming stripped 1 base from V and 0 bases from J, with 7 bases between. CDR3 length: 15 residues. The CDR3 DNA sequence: TGTGCCAGCAGCTTAGAACTTTACTCTGGAAACACCATATATTTT. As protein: CASSLELYSGNTIYF.

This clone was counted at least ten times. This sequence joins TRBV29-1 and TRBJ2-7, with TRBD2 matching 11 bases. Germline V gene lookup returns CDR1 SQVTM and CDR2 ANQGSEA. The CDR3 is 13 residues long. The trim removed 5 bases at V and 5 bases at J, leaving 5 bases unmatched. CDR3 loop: CSVYTSGSDEQYF. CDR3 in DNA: TGCAGCGTTTACACTAGCGGGAGCGACGAGCAGTACTTC.

The CDR3 protein is CASSLYRRQPETQYF. The CDR3 DNA follows: TGTGCCAGCAGCCTATACAGGAGACAGCCCGAGACCCAGTACTTC. This rearrangement joins TRBV7-2 to TRBJ2-5, with D possibly being TRBD1 (5 bases). The length of the CDR3 is 15 residues. Trimming took off 5 bases at V and 5 bases at J, with 18 bases between the two ends. CDR1 is SGHTA and CDR2 is FQGNSA in the germline V gene.